This T cell receptor (beta chain) was identified in a study of T-cell reconstitution after alpha-beta-depleted transplantation in children. Points from the study as a whole: From surviving recipient T cells and thymic progenitors came the high day-60 TCRbeta diversity observed in some patients. Reportedly, roughly two months post-transplant, alpha-beta T cells arose from several hundred expanded graft clones.

The CDR3 runs to 13 residues. V was trimmed by 0 bases and J by 4 bases, leaving 8 bases between them. Germline CDR1 is SGHRS and CDR2 is YFSETQ. Concerning this clonotype itself: Its antigen is not identified.

TCRbeta library construction was performed incorporating unique molecular identifiers. One entry per CDR3 protein, called by TCRdb with MiXCR from the PCR reads. The table includes about a million distinct CDR3 sequences, roughly 29% detected once. The sample consisted of PBMCs, mostly from graft donor cells, taken 360 days after TCRalphabeta/CD19-depleted stem cell transplant. The sequence was obtained from a boy under two years old who had a stem cell transplant for SCID, so the T cells may come from the graft donor. The chain combines TRBV5-1 with TRBJ2-7; maybe TRBD1 (6 bases). The CDR3 DNA follows: TGCGCCAGCAGCTTGGAGGGGGAGTACGAGCAGTACTTC. Translating it yields CASSLEGEYEQYF.